Listed below are T cell receptor beta chains from one sample, sequenced in a study of T cell responses to AZD1222 COVID-19 vaccine. Method: immunoSEQ multiplex PCR; TCRdb's copy keeps in-frame clones and lacks some. The sample yields some 100,000 clones, 85% to 90% seen once. The material sequenced was peripheral blood, taken on day 0 of AZD1222 vaccination. The source of these receptors is an adult in good health. Each CDR3 is given with its conserved first and last residue. D genes are given only for firm matches. Clone size is not always given. Where it is, it says once, few, many or a class for expanded clones.

v_gene	j_gene	d_gene	abundance	CDR3aa	CDR3nt
TRBV7-2	TRBJ2-3	TRBD2	-	CASSLYGGREKGQYF	TGTGCCAGCAGCTTATATGGCGGGAGGGAAAAGGGGCAGTATTTT
TRBV4-2	TRBJ2-7	TRBD1	-	CASSQESAGQGLHEQYF	TGTGCCAGCAGCCAAGAGTCAGCAGGACAGGGTTTGCACGAGCAGTACTTC
TRBV5-1	TRBJ2-3	TRBD1	-	CASSSGQGGPGTDTQYF	TGCGCCAGCAGCTCGGGACAGGGTGGGCCTGGGACAGATACGCAGTATTTT
TRBV20-1	TRBJ2-1	-	-	CSASEGQIHNEQFF	TGCAGTGCTAGTGAAGGACAGATCCACAATGAGCAGTTCTTC
TRBV27	TRBJ1-1	-	-	CASSLSPGGTEAFF	TGTGCCAGCAGTTTATCTCCCGGGGGGACTGAAGCTTTCTTT
TRBV10-2	TRBJ2-1	-	-	CASSEFLGTGQFF	TGCGCCAGCAGTGAGTTTTTGGGAACTGGGCAGTTCTTC
TRBV4-1	TRBJ1-1	-	-	CASSLQPRGTEAFF	TGCGCCAGCAGCCTCCAACCCCGGGGGACTGAAGCTTTCTTT
TRBV7-2	TRBJ2-1	TRBD2	-	CASSYHMIAGETYNEQFF	TGTGCCAGCAGCTACCACATGATAGCGGGAGAAACCTACAATGAGCAGTTCTTC
TRBV6-5	TRBJ2-5	TRBD1	-	CASSRQGRETQYF	TGTGCCAGCAGCCGACAGGGGAGAGAGACCCAGTACTTC
TRBV7-6	TRBJ2-5	TRBD1	-	CASSSETGREETQYF	TGTGCCAGCAGCTCGGAGACAGGGCGGGAAGAGACCCAGTACTTC
TRBV11-2	TRBJ1-2	-	once	CASSSGYYGYTF	TGTGCCAGCAGCTCCGGGTACTATGGCTACACCTTC
TRBV6-2/TRBV6-3	TRBJ1-4	TRBD1	-	CASSRQGWWKLFF	TGTGCCAGCAGTCGACAGGGTTGGTGGAAACTGTTTTTT
TRBV6-5	TRBJ1-1	-	-	CASTLDRNTEAFF	TGTGCCAGCACCCTGGACAGGAACACTGAAGCTTTCTTT
TRBV2	TRBJ1-4	-	few	CASRLQVNEKLFF	TGTGCCAGCAGACTCCAGGTGAATGAAAAACTGTTTTTT
TRBV11-2	TRBJ2-2	TRBD1	-	CASSPGQGYDGELFF	TGTGCCAGCAGCCCCGGACAGGGCTATGACGGGGAGCTGTTTTTT
TRBV18	TRBJ1-2	-	-	CASSPRTIVGPLGYTF	TGTGCCAGCTCACCCCGGACAATAGTAGGCCCCCTGGGCTACACCTTC